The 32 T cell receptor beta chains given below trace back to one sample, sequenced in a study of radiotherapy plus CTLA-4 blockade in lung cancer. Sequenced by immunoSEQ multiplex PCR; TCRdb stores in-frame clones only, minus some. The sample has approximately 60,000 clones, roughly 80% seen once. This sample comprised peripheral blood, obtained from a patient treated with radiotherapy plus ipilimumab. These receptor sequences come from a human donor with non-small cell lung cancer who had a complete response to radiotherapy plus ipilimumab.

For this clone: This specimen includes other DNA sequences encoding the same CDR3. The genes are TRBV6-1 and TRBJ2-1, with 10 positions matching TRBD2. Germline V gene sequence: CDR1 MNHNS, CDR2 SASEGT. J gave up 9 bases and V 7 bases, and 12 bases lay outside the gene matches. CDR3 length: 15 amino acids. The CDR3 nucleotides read TGTGCCAGCAATGGAGCGGGAGGGCCTCGCCCTGAGCAGTTCTTC. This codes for CASNGAGGPRPEQFF.

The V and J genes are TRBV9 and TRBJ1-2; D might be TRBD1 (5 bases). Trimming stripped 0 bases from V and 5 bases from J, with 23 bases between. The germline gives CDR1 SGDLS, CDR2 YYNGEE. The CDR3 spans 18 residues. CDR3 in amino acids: CASSVGVMRGDRAYGYTF. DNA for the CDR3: TGTGCCAGCAGCGTAGGCGTAATGAGGGGTGACAGAGCATATGGCTACACCTTC.

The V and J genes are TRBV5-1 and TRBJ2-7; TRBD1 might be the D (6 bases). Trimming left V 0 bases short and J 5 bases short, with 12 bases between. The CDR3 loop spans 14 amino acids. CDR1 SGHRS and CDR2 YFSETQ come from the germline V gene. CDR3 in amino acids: CASSLGGHRDEQYV. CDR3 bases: TGCGCCAGCAGCTTGGGGGGTCACAGGGACGAGCAGTACGTC.

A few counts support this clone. CDR3 sequence: CASSRNNYGYTF. CDR3 coding DNA: TGTGCCAGCAGTCGGAATAACTATGGCTACACCTTC. The V and J genes are TRBV28 and TRBJ1-2; D is unclear. The CDR3 loop spans 12 amino acids. From germline, CDR1 is MDHEN and CDR2 SYDVKM. The germline V and J ends were trimmed by 5 bases and 1 base, with 5 bases remaining between them.

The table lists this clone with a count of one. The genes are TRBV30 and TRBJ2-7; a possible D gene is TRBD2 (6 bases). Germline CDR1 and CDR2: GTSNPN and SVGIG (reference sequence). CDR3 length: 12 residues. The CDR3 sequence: CAWSVAGLPLHV. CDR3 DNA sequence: TGTGCCTGGAGTGTTGCGGGGTTACCTCTGCACGTC.

Here the CDR3 reads CASSSPRGSSYNEQFF. The CDR3 nucleotides are TGTGCCAGCAGCTCACCCCGGGGGAGCTCCTACAATGAGCAGTTCTTC. The rearrangement uses TRBV11-3 and TRBJ2-1; tentative D call: TRBD2 (6 bases). This CDR3 is built from 16 residues. Trimming left V 4 bases short and J 0 bases short, with 13 bases between. CDR1 and CDR2 from the germline V gene are SGHNT and YENEEA.

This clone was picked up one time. The DNA of the CDR3 is TGTGCCAGCAGTGAAATCGGGGATGGTGAAAAACTGTTTTTT. It translates to CASSEIGDGEKLFF. The gene calls are TRBV2 and TRBJ1-4; D remains unclear. CDR3 length: 14 amino acids. V was cut by 2 bases and J by 7 bases, with 11 bases left in between. Germline V gives CDR1 SNHLY, CDR2 FYNNEI. Full variable domain (missing parts from reference TRBV2 and TRBJ1-4): EPEVTQTPSHQVTQMGQEVILRCVPISNHLYFYWYRQILGQKVEFLVSFYNNEISEKSEIFDDQFSVERPDGSNFTLKIRSTKLEDSAMYFCASSEIGDGEKLFFGSGTQLSVL.

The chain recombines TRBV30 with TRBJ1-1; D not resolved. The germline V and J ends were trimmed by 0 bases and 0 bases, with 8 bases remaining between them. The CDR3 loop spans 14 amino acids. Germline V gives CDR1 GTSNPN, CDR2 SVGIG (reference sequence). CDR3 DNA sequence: TGTGCCTGGAGTGTTTTAGCCATGAACACTGAAGCTTTCTTT. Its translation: CAWSVLAMNTEAFF.

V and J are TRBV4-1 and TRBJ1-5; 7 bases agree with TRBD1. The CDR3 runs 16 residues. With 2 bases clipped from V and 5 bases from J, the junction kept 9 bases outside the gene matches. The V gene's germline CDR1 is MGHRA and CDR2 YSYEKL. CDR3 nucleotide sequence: TGCGCCAGCAGCCAATTCCGGGACAGCGATTATCAGCCCCAGCATTTT. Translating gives CASSQFRDSDYQPQHF.

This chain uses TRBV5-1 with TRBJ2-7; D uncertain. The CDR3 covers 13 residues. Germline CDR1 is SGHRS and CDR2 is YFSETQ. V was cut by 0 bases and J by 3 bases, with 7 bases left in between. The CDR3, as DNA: TGCGCCAGCAGCTTGGTTCGGAACTACGAGCAGTACTTC. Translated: CASSLVRNYEQYF.

CDR3 amino acids: CASSLGRVGYGYTF. As DNA, the CDR3 is TGTGCCAGCAGCCTAGGAAGGGTCGGATATGGCTACACCTTC. The chain joins TRBV27 to TRBJ1-2; the D is unclear. V shed 6 bases and J shed 5 bases, with 16 bases lying between them. Germline V gives CDR1 MNHEY, CDR2 SMNVEV (reference sequence). The CDR3 covers 14 residues.

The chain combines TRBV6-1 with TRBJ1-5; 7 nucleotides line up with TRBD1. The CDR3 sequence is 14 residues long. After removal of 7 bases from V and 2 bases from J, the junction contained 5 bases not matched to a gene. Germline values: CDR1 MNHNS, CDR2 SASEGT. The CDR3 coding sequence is TGTGCCAGCAACTTAGACAGGGGCAATCAGCCCCAGCATTTT. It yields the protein CASNLDRGNQPQHF.

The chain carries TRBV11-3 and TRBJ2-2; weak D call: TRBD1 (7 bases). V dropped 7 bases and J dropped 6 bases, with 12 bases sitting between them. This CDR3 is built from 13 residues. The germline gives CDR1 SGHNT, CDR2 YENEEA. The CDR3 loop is CASNTGEAGELFF. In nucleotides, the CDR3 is TGTGCCAGCAACACAGGGGAGGCCGGGGAGCTGTTTTTT. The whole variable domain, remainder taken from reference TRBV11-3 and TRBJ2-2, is EAGVVQSPRYKIIEKKQPVAFWCNPISGHNTLYWYLQNLGQGPELLIRYENEEAVDDSQLPKDRFSAERLKGVDSTLKIQPAELGDSAVYLCASNTGEAGELFFGEGSRLTVL.

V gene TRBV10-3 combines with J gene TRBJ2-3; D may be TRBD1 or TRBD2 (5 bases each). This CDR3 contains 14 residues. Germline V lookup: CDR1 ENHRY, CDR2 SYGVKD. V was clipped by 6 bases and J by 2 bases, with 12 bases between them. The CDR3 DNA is TGTGCCATCAGCCCGGGACCCAACACAGATACGCAGTATTTT. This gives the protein CAISPGPNTDTQYF.

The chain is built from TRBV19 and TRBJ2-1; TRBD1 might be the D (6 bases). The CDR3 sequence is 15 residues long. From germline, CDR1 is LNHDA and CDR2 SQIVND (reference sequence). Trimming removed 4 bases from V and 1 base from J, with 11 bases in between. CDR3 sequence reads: CASSNRDTSYNEQFF. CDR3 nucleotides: TGTGCCAGTAGTAACCGGGACACTTCCTACAATGAGCAGTTCTTC.

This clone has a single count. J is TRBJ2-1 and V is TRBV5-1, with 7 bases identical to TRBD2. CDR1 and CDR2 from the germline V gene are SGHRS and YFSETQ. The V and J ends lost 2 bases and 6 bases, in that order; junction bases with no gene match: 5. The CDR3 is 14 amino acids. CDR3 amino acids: CASSFGLAANEQFF. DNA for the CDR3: TGCGCCAGCAGCTTTGGGCTAGCGGCCAATGAGCAGTTCTTC.

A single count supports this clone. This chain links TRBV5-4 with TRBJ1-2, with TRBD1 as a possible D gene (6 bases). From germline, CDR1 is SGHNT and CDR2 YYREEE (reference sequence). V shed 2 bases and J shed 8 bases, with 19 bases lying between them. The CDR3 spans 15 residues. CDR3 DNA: TGTGCCAGCAGCTTCTCTTGGCAGGGGAGGGGAGGCTACACCTTC. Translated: CASSFSWQGRGGYTF.

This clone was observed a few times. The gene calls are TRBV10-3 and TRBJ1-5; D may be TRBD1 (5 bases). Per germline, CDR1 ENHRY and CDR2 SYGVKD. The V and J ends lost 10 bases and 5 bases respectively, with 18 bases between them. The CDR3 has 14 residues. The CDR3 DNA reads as TGTGCCACAGGCCGCGCAGGGTCTGATCAGCCCCAGCATTTT. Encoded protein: CATGRAGSDQPQHF.

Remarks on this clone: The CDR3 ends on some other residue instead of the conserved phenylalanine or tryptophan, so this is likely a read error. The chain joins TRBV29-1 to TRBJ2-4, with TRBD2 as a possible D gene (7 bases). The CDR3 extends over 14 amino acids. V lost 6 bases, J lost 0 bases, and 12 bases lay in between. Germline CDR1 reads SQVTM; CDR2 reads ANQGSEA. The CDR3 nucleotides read TGCAGCGTGCGGGGGCGGGTAGCCAAAAACATTCAGTACCTC. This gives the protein CSVRGRVAKNIQYL.

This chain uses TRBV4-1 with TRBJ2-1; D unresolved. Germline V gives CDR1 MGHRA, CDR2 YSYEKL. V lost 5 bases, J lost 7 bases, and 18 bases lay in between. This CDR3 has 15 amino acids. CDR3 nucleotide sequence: TGCGCCAGCAGCAAAACTCCCAGCCCCAAAAATGAGCAGTTCTTC. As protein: CASSKTPSPKNEQFF.

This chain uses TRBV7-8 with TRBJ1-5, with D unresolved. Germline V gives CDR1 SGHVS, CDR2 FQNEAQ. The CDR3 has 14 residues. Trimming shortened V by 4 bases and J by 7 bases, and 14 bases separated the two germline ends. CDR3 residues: CASSSADWNQPQHF. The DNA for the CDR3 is TGTGCCAGCAGCTCCGCCGACTGGAACCAGCCCCAGCATTTT.

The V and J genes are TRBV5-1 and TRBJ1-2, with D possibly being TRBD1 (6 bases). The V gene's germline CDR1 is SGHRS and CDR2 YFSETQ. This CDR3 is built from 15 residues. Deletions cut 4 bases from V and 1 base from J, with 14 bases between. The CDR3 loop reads CASSPHRDNNYGYTF. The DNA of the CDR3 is TGCGCCAGCAGCCCACACCGGGACAATAACTATGGCTACACCTTC. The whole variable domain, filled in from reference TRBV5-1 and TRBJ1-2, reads KAGVTQTPRYLIKTRGQQVTLSCSPISGHRSVSWYQQTPGQGLQFLFEYFSETQRNKGNFPGRFSGRQFSNSRSEMNVSTLELGDSALYLCASSPHRDNNYGYTFGSGTRLTVV.

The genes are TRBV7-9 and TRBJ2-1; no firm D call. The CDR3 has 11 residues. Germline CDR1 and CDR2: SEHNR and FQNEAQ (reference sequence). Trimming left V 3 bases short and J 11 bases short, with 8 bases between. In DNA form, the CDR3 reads TGTGCCAGCAGCTTCTTCCGACAGCAGTTCTTC. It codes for CASSFFRQQFF.

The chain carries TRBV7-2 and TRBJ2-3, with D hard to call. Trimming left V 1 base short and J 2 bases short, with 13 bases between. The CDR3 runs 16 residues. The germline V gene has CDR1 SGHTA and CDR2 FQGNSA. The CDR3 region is CASSLVARLLTDTQYF. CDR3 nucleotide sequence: TGTGCCAGCAGCTTAGTTGCGCGGTTACTCACAGATACGCAGTATTTT.

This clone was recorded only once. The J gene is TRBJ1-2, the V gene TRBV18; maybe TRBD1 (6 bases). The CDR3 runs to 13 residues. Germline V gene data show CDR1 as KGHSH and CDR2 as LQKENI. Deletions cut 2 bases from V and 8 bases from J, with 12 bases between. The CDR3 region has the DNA TGTGCCAGCTCACCAGCTGGGGGCAGGGGCTACACCTTC. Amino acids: CASSPAGGRGYTF.

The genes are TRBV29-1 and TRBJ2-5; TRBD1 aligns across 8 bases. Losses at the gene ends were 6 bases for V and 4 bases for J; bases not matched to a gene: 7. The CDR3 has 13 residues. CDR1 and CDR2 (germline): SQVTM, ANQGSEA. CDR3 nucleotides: TGCAGCGTGTATCAAACAGGGGGAGAGACCCAGTACTTC. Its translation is CSVYQTGGETQYF.

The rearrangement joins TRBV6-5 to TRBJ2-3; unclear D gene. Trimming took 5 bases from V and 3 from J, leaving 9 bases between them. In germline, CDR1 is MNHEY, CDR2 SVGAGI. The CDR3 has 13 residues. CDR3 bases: TGTGCCAGCAGTCAGTACAAGACAGATACGCAGTATTTT. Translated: CASSQYKTDTQYF.

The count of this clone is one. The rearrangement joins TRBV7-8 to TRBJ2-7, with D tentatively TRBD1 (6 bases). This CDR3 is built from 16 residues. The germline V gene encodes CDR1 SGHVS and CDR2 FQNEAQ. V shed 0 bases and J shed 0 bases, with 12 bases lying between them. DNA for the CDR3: TGTGCCAGCAGCTTAGCTACAGGGTTTAGCTCCTACGAGCAGTACTTC. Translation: CASSLATGFSSYEQYF.

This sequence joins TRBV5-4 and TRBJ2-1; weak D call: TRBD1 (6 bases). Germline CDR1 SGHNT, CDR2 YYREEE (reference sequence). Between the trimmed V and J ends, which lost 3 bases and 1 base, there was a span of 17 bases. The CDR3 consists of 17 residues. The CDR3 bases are TGTGCCAGCAGCTCGAAATCTCAGGGGAAATCCTACAATGAGCAGTTCTTC. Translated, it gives CASSSKSQGKSYNEQFF.

The CDR3 DNA sequence: TGTGCCAGCAGTTCCCGGGGCGGGGGGAGTCAAGAGACCCAGTACTTC. Translating gives CASSSRGGGSQETQYF. The chain combines TRBV27 with TRBJ2-5; 8 bases line up with TRBD2. V shed 4 bases and J 2 bases; nucleotides not matched to a gene: 9. CDR3 length: 16 residues. CDR1 and CDR2 (germline): MNHEY, SMNVEV (reference sequence).

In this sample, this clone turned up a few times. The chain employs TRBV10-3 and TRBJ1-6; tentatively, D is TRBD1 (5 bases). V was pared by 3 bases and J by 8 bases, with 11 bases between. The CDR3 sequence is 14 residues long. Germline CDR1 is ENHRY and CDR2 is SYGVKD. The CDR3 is CAISDIGVDSPLHF. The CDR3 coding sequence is TGTGCCATCAGTGACATAGGGGTAGATTCACCCCTCCACTTT.

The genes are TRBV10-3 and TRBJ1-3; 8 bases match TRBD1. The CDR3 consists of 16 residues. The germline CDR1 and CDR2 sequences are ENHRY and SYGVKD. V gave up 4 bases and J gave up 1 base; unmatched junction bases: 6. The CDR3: CAISGQGIRSGNTIYF. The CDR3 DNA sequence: TGTGCCATCAGTGGACAGGGGATAAGGTCTGGAAACACCATATATTTT.